These T cell receptor beta chains were read from a single sample in a study of shared clonotypes between healthy human individuals. Here immunoSEQ multiplex PCR was the method, and the copy in TCRdb shows in-frame clones only, minus some. Altogether 550,000 to 800,000 clones are present, about 92% being singletons, with the ten largest covering 34%. Specimen: memory CD8+ T cells from PBMCs. The receptors here all came from a man aged 18 to 35 in good health. Some clones in this sample may be carry-over from other donors' samples. CDR3s include the opening cysteine and the closing phenylalanine or tryptophan. A D gene is named only where the DNA matches it firmly. Part of the rows lack a size; the others show once, few, many or a class for expanded clones.

NA,TRBJ1-2,NA,TRBV5-4,CASSLGGSYGYTF,TGTGCCAGCAGCTTGGGGGGTTCCTATGGCTACACCTTC
NA,TRBJ2-5,NA,TRBV9,CASSDRHHETQYF,TGTGCCAGCAGTGACAGGCACCACGAGACCCAGTACTTC
TRBD1,TRBJ1-4,once,TRBV27,CASKDREDEKLFF,TGTGCCAGCAAAGACAGGGAAGATGAAAAACTGTTTTTT
TRBD2,TRBJ2-7,NA,TRBV4-3,CASSQERTSGYEQYF,TGCGCCAGCAGCCAAGAACGAACTAGCGGCTACGAGCAGTACTTC
NA,TRBJ1-3,NA,TRBV7-9,CASSFTPLRGLSGNTIYF,TGTGCCAGCAGCTTTACCCCTCTCAGGGGACTCTCTGGAAACACCATATATTTT
NA,TRBJ2-4,NA,TRBV4-2,CASGQVRGSIQYF,TGTGCCAGCGGCCAGGTCAGGGGAAGCATTCAGTACTTC
TRBD2,TRBJ2-7,NA,TRBV7-2,CASSLGLAYEQYF,TGTGCCAGCAGCCTGGGACTAGCCTACGAGCAGTACTTC
NA,TRBJ2-3,NA,TRBV29-1,CSARRDTQYF,TGCAGCGCCAGAAGAGATACGCAGTATTTT
NA,TRBJ2-1,NA,TRBV11-3,CASSLDVRNEQFF,TGTGCCAGCAGCTTAGATGTGAGGAATGAGCAGTTCTTC
NA,TRBJ2-7,NA,TRBV28,CASRINSYEQYF,TGTGCCAGCAGGATTAACTCCTACGAGCAGTACTTC
NA,TRBJ2-3,NA,TRBV5-1,CASSPGVKGAGTDTQYF,TGCGCCAGCAGCCCGGGAGTGAAGGGAGCGGGCACAGATACGCAGTATTTT
TRBD2,TRBJ2-7,NA,TRBV30,CAWSWGGYGEQYF,TGTGCCTGGAGCTGGGGAGGGTATGGCGAGCAGTACTTC
NA,TRBJ1-3,NA,TRBV4-1,CASSHIRGGSGNTIYF,TGCGCCAGCAGCCACATAAGGGGAGGATCTGGAAACACCATATATTTT
TRBD2,TRBJ2-1,NA,TRBV27,CASSSRPGLAGDNEQFF,TGTGCCAGCAGTTCACGCCCGGGACTAGCGGGTGACAATGAGCAGTTCTTC
NA,TRBJ1-2,NA,TRBV19,CASSIDRGSARLGYTF,TGTGCCAGTAGTATCGATAGGGGATCGGCTCGACTTGGCTACACCTTC
TRBD1,TRBJ2-7,NA,TRBV27,CASSPGQGHREQYF,TGTGCCAGCAGTCCCGGACAGGGACATAGGGAGCAGTACTTC
NA,TRBJ2-3,NA,TRBV30,CAWTQLASSTDTQYF,TGTGCCTGGACCCAGTTAGCGTCTAGCACAGATACGCAGTATTTT